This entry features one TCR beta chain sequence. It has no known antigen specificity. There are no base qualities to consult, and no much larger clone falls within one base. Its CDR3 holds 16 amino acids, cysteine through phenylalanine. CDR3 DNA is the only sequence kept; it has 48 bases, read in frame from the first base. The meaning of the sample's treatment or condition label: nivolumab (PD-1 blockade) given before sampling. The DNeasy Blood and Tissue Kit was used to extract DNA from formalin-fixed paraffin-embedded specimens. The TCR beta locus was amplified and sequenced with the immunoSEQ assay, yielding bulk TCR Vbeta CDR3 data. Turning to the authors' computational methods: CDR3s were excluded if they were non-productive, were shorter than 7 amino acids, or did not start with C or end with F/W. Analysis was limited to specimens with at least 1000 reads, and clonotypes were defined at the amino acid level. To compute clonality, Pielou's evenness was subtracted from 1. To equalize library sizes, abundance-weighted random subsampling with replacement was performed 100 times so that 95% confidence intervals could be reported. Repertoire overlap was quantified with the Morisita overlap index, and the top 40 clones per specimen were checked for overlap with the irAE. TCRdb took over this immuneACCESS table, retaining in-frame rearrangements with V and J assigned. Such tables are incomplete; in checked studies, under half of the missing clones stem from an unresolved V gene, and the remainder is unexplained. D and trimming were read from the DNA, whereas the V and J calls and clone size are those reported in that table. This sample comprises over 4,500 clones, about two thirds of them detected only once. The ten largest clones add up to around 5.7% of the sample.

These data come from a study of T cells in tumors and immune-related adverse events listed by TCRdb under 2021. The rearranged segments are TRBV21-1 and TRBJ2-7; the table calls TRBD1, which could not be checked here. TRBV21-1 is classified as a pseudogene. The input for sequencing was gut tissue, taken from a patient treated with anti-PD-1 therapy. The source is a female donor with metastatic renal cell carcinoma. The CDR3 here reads CASSKRQRQGGYEQYF. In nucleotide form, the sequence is TGTGCCAGCAGCAAACGTCAACGACAGGGAGGCTACGAGCAGTACTTC.